What follows are 27 T cell receptor beta chains derived from one specimen sequenced in a study of T cells after yellow fever vaccination. One entry per CDR3 protein, called by TCRdb with MiXCR from the 5' RACE reads. In the table there are 250,000 to 400,000 distinct CDR3 sequences, 3.5% to 4.5% of which are singletons. Sequenced here: PBMCs, sampled 15 days after the yellow fever booster vaccination. Receptor source: a man between 18 and 35 years old who received the YFV17D yellow fever vaccine.

This clonotype was observed a handful of times. The V call is TRBV3-1, the J call TRBJ1-1; the D is unclear. V was shortened by 2 bases and J by 2 bases, with 12 bases between the two germline ends. The CDR3 spans 15 residues. Germline lookup yields CDR1 LGHDT and CDR2 YNNKEL (reference sequence). CDR3 loop: CASSQQSGVNTEAFF. DNA of the CDR3: TGTGCCAGCAGCCAACAGTCAGGAGTTAACACTGAAGCTTTCTTT.

This clonotype has at least ten counts. This rearrangement joins TRBV29-1 to TRBJ2-3, with D tentatively TRBD1 or TRBD2 (5 bases each). This CDR3 spans 13 amino acids. The germline V and J ends were trimmed by 5 bases and 5 bases, with 14 bases remaining between them. Germline V lookup: CDR1 SQVTM, CDR2 ANQGSEA. The CDR3 region has the DNA TGCAGCGTTCAGGGAGTATTTGGAGATACGCAGTATTTT. It yields the protein CSVQGVFGDTQYF.

This clonotype was detected ten times or more. The J gene is TRBJ2-3, the V gene TRBV5-1; D gene ambiguous. Trimming removed 0 bases at V and 0 bases at J, with 5 bases between. CDR1 is SGHRS and CDR2 is YFSETQ in the germline V gene. The CDR3 length is 14 residues. The CDR3, as DNA: TGCGCCAGCAGCTTGGACTCTAGCACAGATACGCAGTATTTT. Amino acid sequence: CASSLDSSTDTQYF.

Regarding this clonotype: At one end the junction does not follow the germline gene, possibly because of a read error. The CDR3 DNA is TGCGCCAGCAGCCGTTCCTACGTGCAGTACTTC. As protein: CASSRSYVQYF. The rearrangement joins TRBV5-1 to TRBJ2-7; D is undetermined. Germline V lookup: CDR1 SGHRS, CDR2 YFSETQ. This CDR3 contains 11 residues.

This clonotype was observed at least ten times. The V and J genes are TRBV10-3 and TRBJ2-1; D is undetermined. The germline V gene encodes CDR1 ENHRY and CDR2 SYGVKD. This CDR3 is built from 12 residues. The germline V and J ends were trimmed by 8 bases and 3 bases, with 8 bases remaining between them. The CDR3 DNA reads as TGTGCCATCGGCGACAACTACAATGAGCAGTTCTTC. It yields the protein CAIGDNYNEQFF.

The rearrangement uses TRBV28 and TRBJ2-1, with unresolved D. The germline V gene has CDR1 MDHEN and CDR2 SYDVKM. The CDR3 covers 14 residues. V was trimmed by 5 bases and J by 4 bases, leaving 12 bases between them. The CDR3 loop is CASSVTTAYNEQFF. The DNA of the CDR3 is TGTGCCAGCAGTGTAACCACAGCTTACAATGAGCAGTTCTTC.

This clonotype showed up many times. The chain employs TRBV24-1 and TRBJ2-5, with D tentatively TRBD2 (5 bases). The CDR3 length is 15 residues. CDR1 and CDR2 from the germline V gene are KGHDR and SFDVKD. Deletions cut 4 bases from V and 5 bases from J, with 16 bases between. CDR3 nucleotides: TGTGCCACCAGTGACGACGGACTGGGCGAGGAGACCCAGTACTTC. The encoded protein is CATSDDGLGEETQYF.

The J gene is TRBJ1-5, the V gene TRBV4-1, with 8 bases aligning to TRBD1. V gave up 2 bases and J gave up 4 bases; unmatched junction bases: 4. Germline-derived CDR1 and CDR2 are MGHRA and YSYEKL. The length of the CDR3 is 15 residues. Here the CDR3 DNA reads TGCGCCAGCAGCCAAACTAGGACAGGGAATCAGCCCCAGCATTTT. Translated, it gives CASSQTRTGNQPQHF.

This clonotype was counted many times. This chain joins TRBV4-2 and TRBJ1-1, with D possibly matching TRBD1 (6 bases). There are 16 residues in the CDR3. Germline lookup yields CDR1 LGHNA and CDR2 YNFKEQ. Trimming pared 4 bases from V and 1 base from J, leaving 16 bases between. The CDR3, as DNA: TGTGCCAGCAGCCTACCTATACAGGGTGAGAACACTGAAGCTTTCTTT. Its protein is CASSLPIQGENTEAFF.

This clonotype was counted at least ten times. This sequence joins TRBV4-2 and TRBJ1-5; 8 bases agree with TRBD1. The CDR3 sequence is 17 residues long. From germline, CDR1 is LGHNA and CDR2 YNFKEQ. With 0 bases clipped from V and 6 bases from J, the junction kept 10 bases outside the gene matches. The CDR3 nucleotides are TGTGCCAGCAGCCAAGAAGTTGGCAGGGGGCCGGCTCAGCCCCAGCATTTT. Its protein is CASSQEVGRGPAQPQHF.

This clonotype was counted many times. The chain couples TRBV5-5 to TRBJ2-3, with 10 bases identical to TRBD2. With V trimmed by 2 bases and J by 1 base, 1 base remained unmatched. The CDR3 is 15 residues long. Germline-derived CDR1 and CDR2 are SGHKS and YYEKEE (reference sequence). The CDR3 bases are TGTGCCAGCAGCTTCCTAGCGGGGGGCACAGATACGCAGTATTTT. It encodes CASSFLAGGTDTQYF.

This clonotype occurred many times. The rearrangement links TRBV5-6 to TRBJ2-3; no clear D. Germline loops: CDR1 SGHDT, CDR2 YYEEEE. The CDR3 is made up of 15 amino acids. V was pared by 0 bases and J by 0 bases, with 8 bases between. This CDR3 is CASSLGGFSTDTQYF. The CDR3 nucleotides are TGTGCCAGCAGCTTGGGCGGATTTAGCACAGATACGCAGTATTTT.

Only one count was recorded for this clonotype. The chain links TRBV11-3 to TRBJ2-2, with 11 bases aligning to TRBD2. In germline, CDR1 is SGHNT, CDR2 YENEEA. This CDR3 has 20 residues. V dropped 3 bases and J dropped 2; count of bases not matched to a gene: 14. In nucleotides, the CDR3 is TGTGCCAGCAGCTTGCAAGGCATACTCGGGACTAGCGGAAACACCGGGGAGCTGTTTTTT. As protein: CASSLQGILGTSGNTGELFF.

This clonotype was counted between two and nine times. The chain uses TRBV5-1 and TRBJ1-2, with 8 positions matching TRBD1. The CDR3 is made up of 12 amino acids. Losses at the gene ends were 4 bases for V and 10 bases for J; bases not matched to a gene: 6. Germline V gene sequence: CDR1 SGHRS, CDR2 YFSETQ. CDR3 coding DNA: TGCGCCAGCAGCCCGGACAGGGCGTCCTACACCTTC. Translation gives CASSPDRASYTF. The full variable domain, in which reference TRBV5-1 and TRBJ1-2 provide the parts outside the CDR3, is KAGVTQTPRYLIKTRGQQVTLSCSPISGHRSVSWYQQTPGQGLQFLFEYFSETQRNKGNFPGRFSGRQFSNSRSEMNVSTLELGDSALYLCASSPDRASYTFGSGTRLTVV.

This chain connects TRBV5-4 to TRBJ2-3; 13 bases agree with TRBD2. Looked up from germline, CDR1 is SGHNT and CDR2 is YYREEE (reference sequence). The CDR3 has 17 amino acids. The J segment lost 3 bases and the V segment lost 4 bases, leaving 8 bases of the junction unmatched. For the CDR3, the DNA is TGTGCCAGCAGCGCCGGGACTAGCGGGGTGAGGACAGATACGCAGTATTTT. Translation gives CASSAGTSGVRTDTQYF.

This clonotype was detected ten times or more. The junction does not match germline at one end; this may be a read error. The V call is TRBV6-6, the J call TRBJ1-5; 9 bases match TRBD1. CDR3 size: 15 residues. Germline CDR1 and CDR2: MNHNY and SVGAGI (reference sequence). CDR3 protein: CASAYGTGRNPPQHF. The CDR3 DNA is TGTGCCAGTGCTTATGGGACAGGGAGAAATCCGCCCCAGCATTTT.

Only a few counts were recorded for this clonotype. The V gene is TRBV29-1, the J gene TRBJ1-1; no clear D. Trimming took 2 bases from V and 10 from J, leaving 2 bases between them. The CDR3 has 8 amino acids. Germline assignment: CDR1 SQVTM and CDR2 ANQGSEA. In DNA, the CDR3 is TGCAGCGTTGAACGAGCTTTCTTT. It specifies CSVERAFF.

This clonotype was counted at least ten times. J is TRBJ1-6 and V is TRBV27; D is uncertain. Germline loops: CDR1 MNHEY, CDR2 SMNVEV (reference sequence). There are 12 residues in the CDR3. Deletions cut 6 bases from V and 6 bases from J, with 6 bases between. CDR3 sequence reads: CASSYPNSPLHF. The CDR3 nucleotides read TGTGCCAGCAGCTACCCTAATTCACCCCTCCACTTT.

The sample holds many counts of this clonotype. The chain is built from TRBV3-1 and TRBJ2-5, with D possibly being TRBD2 (7 bases). Germline V gives CDR1 LGHDT, CDR2 YNNKEL (reference sequence). The length of the CDR3 is 15 residues. V gave up 3 bases and J gave up 1 base, with 12 bases separating them. The CDR3 loop is CASSHLRGGQETQYF. CDR3 DNA sequence: TGTGCCAGCAGCCATTTGAGGGGGGGCCAAGAGACCCAGTACTTC.

This clonotype was seen a handful of times. The CDR3 spells CSAGRSLGNTEAFF. In DNA form, the CDR3 reads TGCAGTGCCGGAAGGTCACTCGGGAACACTGAAGCTTTCTTT. The rearrangement uses TRBV20-1 and TRBJ1-1, with no clear D. There are 14 residues in the CDR3. V lost 6 bases and J lost 1, with 15 bases in between. Germline values: CDR1 DFQATT, CDR2 SNEGSKA (reference sequence).

In this sample, this clonotype turned up many times. The chain joins TRBV7-2 to TRBJ2-3, with D unresolved. With 5 bases removed from V and 9 bases from J, the gap between germline ends came to 12 bases. This CDR3 is built from 12 residues. Germline CDR1 and CDR2: SGHTA and FQGNSA. The CDR3 reads CASSKPLETQYF. Here the CDR3 DNA reads TGTGCCAGCAGCAAACCCTTGGAAACGCAGTATTTT.

This clonotype was counted ten times or more. The chain combines TRBV7-8 with TRBJ1-5; D call uncertain. The CDR3 is 12 residues long. Germline V gene sequence: CDR1 SGHVS, CDR2 FQNEAQ. V dropped 8 bases and J dropped 1 base, with 6 bases sitting between them. The CDR3 loop is CASGGSNQPQHF. The CDR3 bases are TGTGCCAGCGGAGGGAGCAATCAGCCCCAGCATTTT.

This clonotype turned up a few times. V and J are TRBV20-1 and TRBJ1-1; D not certain. Per the germline V gene, CDR1 is DFQATT and CDR2 is SNEGSKA (reference sequence). The CDR3 totals 12 residues. V lost 0 bases to trimming and J lost 4 bases, with 6 bases between them. The CDR3 DNA is TGCAGTGCTAGAGATCCAGGCACTGAAGCTTTCTTT. Translated, it gives CSARDPGTEAFF.

This clonotype has more than one count but fewer than ten. The chain couples TRBV5-1 to TRBJ1-2, with D tentatively TRBD1 (5 bases). Germline CDR1 and CDR2: SGHRS and YFSETQ. V was clipped by 7 bases and J by 5 bases, with 18 bases between them. This CDR3 has 14 residues. Here the CDR3 DNA reads TGCGCCAGCTTTCCGGGACTTGGGGCATATGGCTACACCTTC. Protein: CASFPGLGAYGYTF.

The table lists this clonotype with many counts. CDR3 residues: CSVTGANAYEQYF. For the CDR3, the DNA is TGCAGCGTCACAGGGGCCAATGCCTACGAGCAGTACTTC. This chain links TRBV29-1 with TRBJ2-7; TRBD1 aligns across 7 bases. Germline loops: CDR1 SQVTM, CDR2 ANQGSEA. CDR3 length equals 13 residues. The junction had 7 bases not matched to a gene; V was cut back by 6 bases and J by 2 bases.

V and J are TRBV30 and TRBJ1-1; 8 positions match TRBD1. Losses at the gene ends were 1 base for V and 5 bases for J; bases not matched to a gene: 9. The germline CDR1 and CDR2 sequences are GTSNPN and SVGIG (reference sequence). The CDR3 has 15 amino acids. The CDR3, as DNA: TGTGCCTGGAGTGAGAAAGGCAGGGGGCTTACTGAAGCTTTCTTT. The encoded protein is CAWSEKGRGLTEAFF. Drawing the rest from reference TRBV30 and TRBJ1-1, the complete variable domain is SQTIHQWPATLVQPVGSPLSLECTVEGTSNPNLYWYRQAAGRGLQLLFYSVGIGQISSEVPQNLSASRPQDRQFILSSKKLLLSDSGFYLCAWSEKGRGLTEAFFGQGTRLTVV.

The rearrangement uses TRBV19 and TRBJ2-7; the D is unclear. CDR3 length: 12 amino acids. CDR1 is LNHDA, CDR2 SQIVND, per germline (reference sequence). V was cut by 8 bases and J by 2 bases, with 10 bases left in between. The CDR3 region is CASAQHTYEQYF. The CDR3 coding sequence is TGTGCCAGTGCCCAACACACCTACGAGCAGTACTTC.